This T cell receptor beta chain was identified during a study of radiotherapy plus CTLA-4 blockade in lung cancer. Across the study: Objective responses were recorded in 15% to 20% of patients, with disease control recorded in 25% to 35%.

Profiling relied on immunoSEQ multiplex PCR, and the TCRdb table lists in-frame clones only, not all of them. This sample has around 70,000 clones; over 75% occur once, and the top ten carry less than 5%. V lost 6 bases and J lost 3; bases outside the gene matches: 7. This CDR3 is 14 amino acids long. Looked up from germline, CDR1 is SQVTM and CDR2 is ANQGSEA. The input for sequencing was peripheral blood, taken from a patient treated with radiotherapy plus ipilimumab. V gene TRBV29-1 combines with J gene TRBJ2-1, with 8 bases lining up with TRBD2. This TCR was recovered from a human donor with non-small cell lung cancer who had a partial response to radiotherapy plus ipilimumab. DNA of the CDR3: TGCAGCGTAGTCACTAGCGGAGGCTACAATGAGCAGTTCTTC. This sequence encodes CSVVTSGGYNEQFF.